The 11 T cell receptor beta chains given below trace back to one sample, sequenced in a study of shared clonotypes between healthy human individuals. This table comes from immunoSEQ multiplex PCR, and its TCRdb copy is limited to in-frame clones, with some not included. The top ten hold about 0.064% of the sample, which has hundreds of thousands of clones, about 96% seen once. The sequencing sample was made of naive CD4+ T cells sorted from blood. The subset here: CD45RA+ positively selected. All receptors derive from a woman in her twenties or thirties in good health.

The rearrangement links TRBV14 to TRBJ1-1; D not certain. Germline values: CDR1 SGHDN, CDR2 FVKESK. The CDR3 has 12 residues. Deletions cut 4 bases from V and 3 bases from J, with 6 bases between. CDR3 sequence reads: CASSRFDTEAFF. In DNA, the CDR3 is TGTGCCAGCAGCCGGTTCGACACTGAAGCTTTCTTT.

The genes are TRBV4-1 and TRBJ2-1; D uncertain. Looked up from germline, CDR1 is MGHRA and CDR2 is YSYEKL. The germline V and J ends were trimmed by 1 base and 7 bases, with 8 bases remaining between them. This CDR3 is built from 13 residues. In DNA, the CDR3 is TGCGCCAGCAGCCAAGTTTTCGTAAATGAGCAGTTCTTC. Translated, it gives CASSQVFVNEQFF.

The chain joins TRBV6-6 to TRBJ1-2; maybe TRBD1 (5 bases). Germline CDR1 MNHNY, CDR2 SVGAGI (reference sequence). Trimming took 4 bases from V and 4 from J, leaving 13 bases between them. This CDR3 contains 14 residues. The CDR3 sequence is CASSLPGRAYGYTF. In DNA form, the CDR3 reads TGTGCCAGCAGTTTACCCGGCAGGGCCTATGGCTACACCTTC.

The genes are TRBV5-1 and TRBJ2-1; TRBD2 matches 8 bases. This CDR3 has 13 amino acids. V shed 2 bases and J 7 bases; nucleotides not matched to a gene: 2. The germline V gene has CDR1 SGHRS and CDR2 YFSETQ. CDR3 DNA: TGCGCCAGCAGCTTTATAGCGGGAAATGAGCAGTTCTTC. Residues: CASSFIAGNEQFF.

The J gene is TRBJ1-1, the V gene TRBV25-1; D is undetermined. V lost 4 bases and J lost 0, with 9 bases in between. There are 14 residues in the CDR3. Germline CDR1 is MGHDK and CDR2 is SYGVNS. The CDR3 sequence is CASSADPLNTEAFF. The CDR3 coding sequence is TGTGCCAGCAGTGCAGATCCTCTGAACACTGAAGCTTTCTTT.

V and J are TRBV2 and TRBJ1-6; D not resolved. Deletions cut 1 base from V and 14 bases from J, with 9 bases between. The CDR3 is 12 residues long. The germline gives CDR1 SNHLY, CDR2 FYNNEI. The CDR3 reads CASSEVPLALHF. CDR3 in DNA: TGTGCCAGCAGTGAAGTACCGTTGGCCCTCCACTTT.

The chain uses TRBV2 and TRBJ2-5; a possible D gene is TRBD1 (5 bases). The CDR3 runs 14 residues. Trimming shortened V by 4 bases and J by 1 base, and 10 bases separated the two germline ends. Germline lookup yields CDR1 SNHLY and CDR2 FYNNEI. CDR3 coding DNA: TGTGCCAGCAGTGGGAGACAGATCCAAGAGACCCAGTACTTC. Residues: CASSGRQIQETQYF.

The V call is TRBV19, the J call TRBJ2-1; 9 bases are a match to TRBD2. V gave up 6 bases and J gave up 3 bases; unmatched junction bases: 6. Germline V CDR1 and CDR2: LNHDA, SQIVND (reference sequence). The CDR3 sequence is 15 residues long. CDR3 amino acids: CASSPLAGYYNEQFF. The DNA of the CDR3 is TGTGCCAGTAGCCCTCTAGCGGGGTACTACAATGAGCAGTTCTTC.

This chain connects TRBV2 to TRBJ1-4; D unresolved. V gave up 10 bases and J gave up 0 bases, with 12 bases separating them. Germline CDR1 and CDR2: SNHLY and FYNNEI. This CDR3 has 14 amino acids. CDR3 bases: TGTGCCACAACCGACCGAGCAACTAATGAAAAACTGTTTTTT. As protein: CATTDRATNEKLFF.

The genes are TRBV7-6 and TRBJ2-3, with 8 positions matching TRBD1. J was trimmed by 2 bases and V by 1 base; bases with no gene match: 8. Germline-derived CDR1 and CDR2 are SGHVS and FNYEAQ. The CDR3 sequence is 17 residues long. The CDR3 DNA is TGTGCCAGCAGCTTAGGGGGGACAGGATACATCACAGATACGCAGTATTTT. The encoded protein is CASSLGGTGYITDTQYF. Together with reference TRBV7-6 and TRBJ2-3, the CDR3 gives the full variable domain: GAGVSQSPRYKVTKRGQDVALRCDPISGHVSLYWYRQALGQGPEFLTYFNYEAQQDKSGLPNDRFSAERPEGSISTLTIQRTEQRDSAMYRCASSLGGTGYITDTQYFGPGTRLTVL.

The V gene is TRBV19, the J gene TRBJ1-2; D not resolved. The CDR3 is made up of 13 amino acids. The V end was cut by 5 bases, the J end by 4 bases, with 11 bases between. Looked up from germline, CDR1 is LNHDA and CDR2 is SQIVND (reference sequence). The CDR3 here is CASSAQDIYGYTF. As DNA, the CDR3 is TGTGCCAGTAGTGCCCAGGATATCTATGGCTACACCTTC.